A selection of T cell receptor beta chains follows, all from one sample in a study of cytomegalovirus exposure and HLA in healthy donors. TCRdb keeps only in-frame clones here, not all; method: immunoSEQ multiplex PCR. The sample includes 150,000 to 170,000 clones, more than 60% of them seen just once. Sequencing was carried out using PBMCs. All receptors derive from a woman between 40 and 55 years old in good health and CMV-seronegative. The CDR3 runs from the conserved cysteine through the conserved F or W. A D gene is named only where the DNA matches it firmly. Not all rows give a size; the values are once, few, many and, for expanded clones, a class.

d_call j_call clone_size v_call cdr3_nt cdr3_aa
NA TRBJ2-2 NA TRBV5-5 TGTGCCAGCAGCTTGTACTTTAGCGGGGAGCTGTTTTTT CASSLYFSGELFF
NA TRBJ1-2 NA TRBV5-1 TGCGCCAGCAGCTTGCGACCGGGGAAGGGTCCTAACTATGGCTACACCTTC CASSLRPGKGPNYGYTF
NA TRBJ1-1 NA TRBV29-1 TGCAGCGTTGTGACATTTAACACTGAAGCTTTCTTT CSVVTFNTEAFF
NA TRBJ2-3 NA TRBV30 TGTGCCTGGAGTGGCTTAGCGCAGTATTTT CAWSGLAQYF
NA TRBJ1-6 NA TRBV6-5 TGTGCCAGCAGTTTCGGGGGGGCAAACCACTTT CASSFGGANHF
TRBD1 TRBJ2-5 once TRBV7-2 TGTGCCAGCAAGGGACAGGGTCAGGAGACCCAGTACTTC CASKGQGQETQYF
TRBD1 TRBJ2-7 few TRBV6-5 TGTGCCAGCAGTTACGGCGGGACAGGATCCTACGAGCAGTACTTC CASSYGGTGSYEQYF
NA TRBJ1-1 NA TRBV5-1 TGCGCCAGCAGCTTGGCTGGGGGGGTCACTGAAGCTTTCTTT CASSLAGGVTEAFF
NA TRBJ1-2 NA TRBV18 TGTGCCAGCTCATCAGGGACAAGAGACCCCTATGGCTACACCTTC CASSSGTRDPYGYTF
NA TRBJ1-3 NA TRBV5-1 TGCGCCAGCAGCCGGGATAACGGTGGAAACACCATATATTTT CASSRDNGGNTIYF
NA TRBJ1-1 NA TRBV10-3 TGTGCCATCAGTGAGTACAGGTTTGAAGCTTTCTTT CAISEYRFEAFF
TRBD1 TRBJ1-1 NA TRBV28 TGTGCCAGCACCTCCTCGGGACAGTACACTGAAGCTTTCTTT CASTSSGQYTEAFF
NA TRBJ1-1 NA TRBV5-1 TGCGCCAGCAGCTTGGAGGGGGTTAACACTGAAGCTTTCTTT CASSLEGVNTEAFF
TRBD1 TRBJ2-7 NA TRBV5-1 TGCGCCAGCAGCTTAGGATCGGGACAGAGATACGAGCAGTACTTC CASSLGSGQRYEQYF
NA TRBJ2-1 NA TRBV9 TGTGCCAGCAGCGCGGGGACTCTCCCAACCTACAATGAGCAGTTCTTC CASSAGTLPTYNEQFF
TRBD1 TRBJ1-4 few TRBV10-3 TGTGCCAGCGGACAGGGTAGAAATGAAAAACTGTTTTTT CASGQGRNEKLFF
TRBD1 TRBJ2-7 NA TRBV28 TGTGCCAGCAGTTTAAGGACAGGCCCCACGTCGGAGCAGTACTTC CASSLRTGPTSEQYF
NA TRBJ2-7 NA TRBV7-2 TGTGCCAGCAGCTTAGAGGGACTCCTTCTCTACGAGCAGTACTTC CASSLEGLLLYEQYF
NA TRBJ2-4 once TRBV6-5 TGTGCCAGCACTCAACCCCTGGTAGCGGAAAACATTCAGTACTTC CASTQPLVAENIQYF
NA TRBJ1-3 NA TRBV2 TGTGCCAGCAGTGAGGCCAGGGCCCTCTCTGGAAACACCATATATTTT CASSEARALSGNTIYF
TRBD1 TRBJ2-7 NA TRBV6-5 TGTGCCAGCAGTTATTCCGGACAGGCATCCTACGAGCAGTACTTC CASSYSGQASYEQYF
NA TRBJ2-4 NA TRBV5-1 TGCGCCAGCAGCTTGGGGGACACAGTAGCTTTTCCCAAAAACATTCAGTACTTC CASSLGDTVAFPKNIQYF
TRBD1 TRBJ1-5 NA TRBV6-5 TGTGCCAGCAGTAGGGACAGCTATAGTAATCAGCCCCAGCATTTT CASSRDSYSNQPQHF
NA TRBJ2-3 NA TRBV1 TGCACCAGCAGCCCAGTACTAGCGGGAGAAGGGACAGATACGCAGTATTTT CTSSPVLAGEGTDTQYF
NA TRBJ1-2 few TRBV7-9 TGTGCCAGCAGCTCAGGGGAGGGGAACTATGGCTACACCTTC CASSSGEGNYGYTF
TRBD1 TRBJ1-2 NA TRBV10-3 TGTGCCATCAGACGACAGGGGGCCCTATATGGCTACACCTTC CAIRRQGALYGYTF
NA TRBJ1-1 NA TRBV28 TGTGCCAGCAGCCGCGACTACACTGAAGCTTTCTTT CASSRDYTEAFF